The present TCR beta chain was sequenced within a study of T-cell memory formation after mild COVID-19. 5'RACE primed from the constant segment yielded TCR alpha and TCR beta cDNA libraries bearing sample barcodes and UMIs. TCRdb independently ran MiXCR on the 5' RACE reads; one entry per CDR3 protein. The sample includes approximately 400,000 distinct CDR3 sequences, around 24% of them seen just once. This clonotype was seen repeatedly, ten times or more. Its antigen is still unknown. This CDR3 region has 16 residues. Germline V gene data show CDR1 as KGHDR and CDR2 as SFDVKD. V was clipped by 4 bases and J by 2 bases, with 15 bases between them. Points from the study as a whole: Clones shrinking between day 15 and 85 showed a balanced CD4/CD8 split, and those that grew later tilted toward CD4+. Mainly in CM and EM were contracting CD4+ clones; CD8+ were in EMRA.

The gene calls are TRBV24-1 and TRBJ2-3, with unresolved D. The TCR sequence derives from an adult woman who had mild COVID-19 (a few samples of this study predate the infection). Cell type and time point are not known. Input material: PBMCs or a T cell subset sorted from them (not recorded which). The CDR3 region has the DNA TGTGCCACCAGTGACCCTCGGTCAGGCGACACAGATACGCAGTATTTT. It codes for CATSDPRSGDTDTQYF.